The 16 T cell receptor beta chains presented below share a single source sample, sequenced in a study of blood T cell repertoires in COVID-19 (dated by TCRdb to between 2020 and 2021). The library was obtained by the immunoSEQ multiplex PCR assay. TCRdb limited this immuneACCESS table to in-frame rearrangements with V and J called. A share of clones is missing; checked studies link under half to unresolved V genes, and the rest is unexplained. The table for this sample lists fewer than 250,000 clones; 84% of them were counted only once. The biggest ten clones account for approximately 6.2% of the sample. The sample was PBMCs or T cells enriched from blood (not recorded which). The receptors shown here come from a woman aged 40-49 years who had recovered from COVID-19.

This chain uses TRBV29-1 with TRBJ1-2; 8 positions agree with TRBD1. This CDR3 is built from 13 residues. Germline V gene lookup returns CDR1 SQVTM and CDR2 ANQGSEA. V was clipped by 2 bases and J by 8 bases; unmatched bases: 7. The CDR3 loop is CSVEMTGAGGYTF. Written as DNA, the CDR3 is TGCAGCGTTGAAATGACAGGGGCCGGGGGCTACACCTTC.

The chain carries TRBV5-1 and TRBJ2-1; D call uncertain. There are 16 residues in the CDR3. CDR1 is SGHRS and CDR2 is YFSETQ in the germline V gene. V was clipped by 2 bases and J by 0 bases, with 12 bases between them. The CDR3 nucleotides read TGCGCCAGCAGCTTCGGCGGCATGTTCTCCTACAATGAGCAGTTCTTC. Amino acids: CASSFGGMFSYNEQFF.

The J gene is TRBJ2-5, the V gene TRBV5-1, with a possible D match to TRBD1 (6 bases). With 5 bases removed from V and 2 bases from J, the gap between germline ends came to 16 bases. The germline V gene encodes CDR1 SGHRS and CDR2 YFSETQ. The CDR3 contains 15 residues. As DNA, the CDR3 is TGCGCCAGCAGTTCTGGACAGTTGCTACAAGAGACCCAGTACTTC. Its translation is CASSSGQLLQETQYF.

In DNA, the CDR3 is TGTGCCAGTACTCCCGGAGGGACGGGAAACACCATATATTTT. This gives the protein CASTPGGTGNTIYF. The chain couples TRBV4-2 to TRBJ1-3; a weak D match, TRBD1 (5 bases). Germline V gene lookup returns CDR1 LGHNA and CDR2 YNFKEQ. The CDR3 has 14 amino acids. The V and J ends lost 9 bases and 4 bases respectively, with 16 bases between them.

The chain uses TRBV6-6 and TRBJ1-5; 9 positions match TRBD1. Looked up from germline, CDR1 is MNHNY and CDR2 is SVGAGI (reference sequence). This CDR3 has 16 amino acids. V dropped 6 bases and J dropped 2; count of bases not matched to a gene: 8. The CDR3 loop reads CASSLTRDRGNQPQHF. For the CDR3, the DNA is TGTGCCAGCAGCTTAACGCGGGACAGGGGCAATCAGCCCCAGCATTTT.

This clone appeared a few times. The gene calls are TRBV21-1 and TRBJ1-2; the table's D call, TRBD1, was not checked against the DNA. TRBV21-1 is noted as a pseudogene. The CDR3 spans 16 residues. The CDR3 DNA is TGTGCCAGCATTGCGGACGGCGGCAAGGGGGACTATGGCTACACCTTC. Its translation: CASIADGGKGDYGYTF.

The V call is TRBV30, the J call TRBJ2-1; possibly TRBD2 for D (6 bases). The germline V gene has CDR1 GTSNPN and CDR2 SVGIG (reference sequence). The CDR3 runs to 15 residues. V was clipped by 0 bases and J by 5 bases, with 14 bases between them. CDR3 bases: TGTGCCTGGAGTGTACGGGTTAGCGGAAACAATGAGCAGTTCTTC. Translated, it gives CAWSVRVSGNNEQFF.

The rearrangement uses TRBV27 and TRBJ2-1, with TRBD1 as a possible D gene (7 bases). Germline lookup yields CDR1 MNHEY and CDR2 SMNVEV (reference sequence). V was clipped by 2 bases and J by 12 bases, with 11 bases between them. This CDR3 is 12 amino acids long. The CDR3 loop is CASSLPGGLQFF. The CDR3 nucleotides read TGTGCCAGCAGTTTACCAGGGGGACTGCAGTTCTTC.

V is TRBV7-9 and J is TRBJ1-6, with 7 bases fitting TRBD1. Per germline, CDR1 SEHNR and CDR2 FQNEAQ (reference sequence). The trim removed 5 bases at V and 6 bases at J, leaving 10 bases unmatched. This CDR3 region has 16 residues. Here the CDR3 DNA reads TGTGCCAGCAGCGCGACAGGGAAGAACCTTAATTCACCCCTCCACTTT. Amino acid sequence: CASSATGKNLNSPLHF.

The rearrangement joins TRBV5-1 to TRBJ2-7; 8 bases agree with TRBD1. This CDR3 is 14 amino acids long. Germline values: CDR1 SGHRS, CDR2 YFSETQ. The ends lost 2 bases at V and 3 bases at J; junction bases unmatched: 4. DNA of the CDR3: TGCGCCAGCAGCTTACAAGGACAGGGCTACGAGCAGTACTTC. Translated, it gives CASSLQGQGYEQYF.

This chain joins TRBV5-6 and TRBJ1-2; no clear D. The germline V gene has CDR1 SGHDT and CDR2 YYEEEE. V lost 0 bases and J 5 bases, leaving 8 bases between the germline ends. CDR3 size: 13 residues. The CDR3 nucleotides read TGTGCCAGCAGCTTGGATCCAAAATATGGCTACACCTTC. Translation: CASSLDPKYGYTF.

This clone has a handful of counts. Other nucleotide sequences in the sample specify the same CDR3. This chain links TRBV7-2 with TRBJ2-3, with TRBD2 matching 11 bases. This CDR3 comprises 15 residues. V gave up 5 bases and J gave up 0 bases; unmatched junction bases: 1. The germline V gene has CDR1 SGHTA and CDR2 FQGNSA. The CDR3 nucleotides read TGTGCCAGCAGCAGGACTAGCGGGAGCACAGATACGCAGTATTTT. This codes for CASSRTSGSTDTQYF.

In its sample, this clone was seen once. The chain couples TRBV11-3 to TRBJ2-7, with TRBD1 identical over 7 bases. J gave up 7 bases and V 3 bases, and 9 bases lay outside the gene matches. The CDR3 sequence is 14 residues long. CDR1 is SGHNT, CDR2 YENEEA, per germline. In DNA, the CDR3 is TGTGCCAGCAGCTTGAGAGGGGGCACGGGGGAGCAGTACTTC. The encoded protein is CASSLRGGTGEQYF.

The CDR3 DNA is TGCGCCAGCAGTGTAGTCGGGACAGCCTCAGATACGCAGTATTTT. This encodes CASSVVGTASDTQYF. The V gene is TRBV5-1, the J gene TRBJ2-3, with 7 bases identical to TRBD1. With V trimmed by 5 bases and J by 4 bases, 10 bases remained unmatched. The germline V gene encodes CDR1 SGHRS and CDR2 YFSETQ. The CDR3 contains 15 residues.

The chain links TRBV30 to TRBJ1-3; D is possibly TRBD1 (5 bases). CDR3 length equals 13 residues. V was shortened by 7 bases and J by 4 bases, with 14 bases between the two germline ends. The germline V gene encodes CDR1 GTSNPN and CDR2 SVGIG (reference sequence). CDR3 residues: CALERQRGNTIYF. CDR3 bases: TGTGCCTTGGAACGACAGCGCGGAAACACCATATATTTT.

The chain carries TRBV12-3 or TRBV12-4 and TRBJ2-2; D might be TRBD2 (5 bases). V was pared by 3 bases and J by 3 bases, with 5 bases between. CDR3 length: 13 amino acids. The CDR3, as DNA: TGTGCCAGCAGTTTGGACTACACCGGGGAGCTGTTTTTT. Its protein product is CASSLDYTGELFF.